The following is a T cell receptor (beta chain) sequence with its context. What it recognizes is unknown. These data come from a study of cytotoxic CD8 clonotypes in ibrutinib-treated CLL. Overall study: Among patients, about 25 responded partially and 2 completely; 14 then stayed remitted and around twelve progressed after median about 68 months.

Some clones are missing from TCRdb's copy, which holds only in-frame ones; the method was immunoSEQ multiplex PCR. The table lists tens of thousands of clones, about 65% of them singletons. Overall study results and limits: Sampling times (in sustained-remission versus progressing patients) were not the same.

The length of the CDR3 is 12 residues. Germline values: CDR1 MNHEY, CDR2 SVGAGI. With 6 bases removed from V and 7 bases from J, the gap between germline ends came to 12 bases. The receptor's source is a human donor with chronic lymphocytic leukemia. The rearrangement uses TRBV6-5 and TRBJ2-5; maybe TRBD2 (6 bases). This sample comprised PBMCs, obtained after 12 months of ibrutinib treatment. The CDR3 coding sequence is TGTGCCAGCAGCCGGGACTTCGGGACCCAGTACTTC. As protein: CASSRDFGTQYF.